This T cell receptor (beta chain) originates from a study of vaccination and CD4 T cells after COVID-19. The study sequenced cultured CD4+ T cell DNA using the Oncomine TCR Beta short-read assay. TCRdb recomputed calls from the PCR reads with MiXCR, one row per CDR3 protein. In the table there are approximately 14,000 distinct CDR3 sequences, about 28% of which are singletons. V was clipped by 2 bases and J by 3 bases, with 11 bases between them. From germline, CDR1 is MNHEY and CDR2 SVGAGI. CDR3 length: 15 residues. The treatment: approximately nine-day PBMC culture with coronavirus spike peptide pools or control peptides (ViraFEST assay). On this clonotype itself: Its antigen is not identified.

The receptor was isolated from a human donor with COVID-19. The chain joins TRBV6-5 to TRBJ1-3; tentatively, D is TRBD1 (6 bases). Sequences were obtained from cultured CD4+ T cells from blood. CDR3 coding DNA: TGTGCCAGCAGTTACCCGGGGGGCAGTGGAAACACCATATATTTT. As protein: CASSYPGGSGNTIYF.